A single sample gave rise to the 26 T cell receptor beta chains below, sequenced in a study of cytomegalovirus exposure and HLA in healthy donors. PCR employed 60 Vbeta and 13 Jbeta primers. Measured with immunoSEQ multiplex PCR; TCRdb has only the in-frame clones, and not every one. The sample includes roughly 60,000 clones, around three quarters of them seen just once. Specimen: PBMCs. Receptors were obtained from a woman aged 55-75 years in good health and CMV-seropositive.

This clone showed up just a few times. The V and J genes are TRBV7-2 and TRBJ1-2, with D unclear. Trimming removed 0 bases from V and 0 bases from J, with 5 bases in between. Germline CDR1 is SGHTA and CDR2 is FQGNSA. There are 14 residues in the CDR3. CDR3 region: CASSLANSNYGYTF. DNA for the CDR3: TGTGCCAGCAGCTTAGCCAATTCTAACTATGGCTACACCTTC.

This chain uses TRBV13 with TRBJ1-4, with D perhaps matching TRBD1 (6 bases). This CDR3 has 15 residues. Germline assignment: CDR1 PRHDT and CDR2 FYEKMQ (reference sequence). Trimming removed 3 bases at V and 3 bases at J, with 11 bases between. The CDR3 is CASSLGAGANEKLFF. The CDR3, as DNA: TGTGCCAGCAGCTTGGGGGCGGGAGCTAATGAAAAACTGTTTTTT.

This clone was counted once. V and J are TRBV5-6 and TRBJ1-4, with TRBD1 matching 8 bases. From germline, CDR1 is SGHDT and CDR2 YYEEEE. Germline trimming cut 3 bases from V and 8 bases from J; bases unmatched to any gene: 6. The CDR3 has 14 amino acids. CDR3 loop: CASSYEQGEEKLFF. CDR3 coding DNA: TGTGCCAGCAGCTATGAACAGGGGGAGGAAAAACTGTTTTTT.

This chain connects TRBV6-6 to TRBJ1-2, with TRBD1 as a possible D gene (6 bases). V lost 5 bases and J lost 8, with 15 bases in between. The germline gives CDR1 MNHNY, CDR2 SVGAGI (reference sequence). The CDR3 loop spans 13 amino acids. The CDR3 DNA is TGTGCCAGCAGTAGACAGGTGTCCTTAGGCTACACCTTC. Protein sequence: CASSRQVSLGYTF.

This clone was counted a few times. The rearrangement uses TRBV19 and TRBJ1-2; 7 bases align to TRBD1. The CDR3 is 14 amino acids. J was trimmed by 4 bases and V by 5 bases; bases with no gene match: 7. The V gene's germline CDR1 is LNHDA and CDR2 SQIVND (reference sequence). The CDR3 nucleotides are TGTGCCAGTAGTGGGTACAGGGGTGGCTATGGCTACACCTTC. Amino acid sequence: CASSGYRGGYGYTF.

This clone has just a few counts. The V and J genes are TRBV9 and TRBJ1-6, with D possibly matching TRBD1 (5 bases). The germline CDR1 and CDR2 sequences are SGDLS and YYNGEE. The CDR3 is made up of 14 amino acids. The V end was cut by 0 bases, the J end by 9 bases, with 10 bases between. CDR3 sequence reads: CASSVEGASSPLHF. In nucleotides, the CDR3 is TGTGCCAGCAGCGTAGAAGGGGCTAGTTCACCCCTCCACTTT.

The genes are TRBV27 and TRBJ1-2; 9 nucleotides match TRBD1. This CDR3 is 15 amino acids long. The trim removed 5 bases at V and 5 bases at J, leaving 9 bases unmatched. Germline values: CDR1 MNHEY, CDR2 SMNVEV (reference sequence). Written as DNA, the CDR3 is TGTGCCAGCAGTGGGTTTTGGGGACAGGGATATGGCTACACCTTC. It yields the protein CASSGFWGQGYGYTF.

V gene TRBV7-2 combines with J gene TRBJ2-1; TRBD2 is a possible D gene (6 bases). The CDR3 spans 15 residues. Trimming removed 2 bases from V and 3 bases from J, with 11 bases in between. Germline V CDR1 and CDR2: SGHTA, FQGNSA. CDR3 DNA: TGTGCCAGCAGCTTACCAATGGGGGGCTACAATGAGCAGTTCTTC. Its protein is CASSLPMGGYNEQFF.

The CDR3 sequence is CASSSPGEQQYF. The CDR3 DNA follows: TGTGCCAGCAGCTCGCCAGGGGAGCAGCAGTACTTC. The rearrangement joins TRBV6-5 to TRBJ2-7; a possible D gene is TRBD1 (6 bases). Germline-derived CDR1 and CDR2 are MNHEY and SVGAGI. The CDR3 length is 12 residues. V was cut by 6 bases and J by 8 bases, with 14 bases left in between.

There are a few counts of this clone. In DNA, the CDR3 is TGTGCCAGCAGCTTGAGGCAGGCGGGTTCACCCCTCCACTTT. This sequence encodes CASSLRQAGSPLHF. The gene calls are TRBV5-4 and TRBJ1-6, with no clear D. V dropped 1 base and J dropped 9 bases, with 11 bases sitting between them. The V gene's germline CDR1 is SGHNT and CDR2 YYREEE (reference sequence). The CDR3 spans 14 residues.

A note on this clone: At one end, the junction sequence differs from germline, possibly due to a read error. This rearrangement joins TRBV6-5 to TRBJ1-5; perhaps TRBD1 as D (5 bases). Germline V CDR1 and CDR2: MNHEY, SVGAGI. The CDR3 runs 15 residues. The DNA for the CDR3 is TGTGTCAGCAGTTACTCGGCAGGGAACGGTCAGCCCCAGCATTTT. Protein: CVSSYSAGNGQPQHF.

The chain has TRBV27 and TRBJ1-5; D remains unclear. This CDR3 spans 15 amino acids. CDR1 and CDR2 from the germline V gene are MNHEY and SMNVEV (reference sequence). Trimming took off 1 base at V and 4 bases at J, with 11 bases between the two ends. CDR3 loop: CASSLLSGFNQPQHF. The CDR3 nucleotides are TGTGCCAGCAGTTTATTGAGCGGCTTTAATCAGCCCCAGCATTTT.

The chain couples TRBV4-2 to TRBJ1-4; D remains ambiguous. Germline CDR1 and CDR2: LGHNA and YNFKEQ. Deletions cut 0 bases from V and 8 bases from J, with 4 bases between. The CDR3 length is 12 residues. Written as DNA, the CDR3 is TGTGCCAGCAGCCAAGAGCAGGAAAAACTGTTTTTT. Protein product: CASSQEQEKLFF.

This chain links TRBV7-2 with TRBJ2-7, with D possibly matching TRBD1 (6 bases). The CDR3 covers 14 residues. Germline values: CDR1 SGHTA, CDR2 FQGNSA. Deletions cut 5 bases from V and 2 bases from J, with 13 bases between. The CDR3 protein is CASSPTTGTYEQYF. The CDR3 DNA follows: TGTGCCAGCAGCCCTACGACAGGAACCTACGAGCAGTACTTC.

This clone has a handful of counts. The V call is TRBV27, the J call TRBJ1-5; D gene uncertain. Germline V CDR1 and CDR2: MNHEY, SMNVEV (reference sequence). The CDR3 loop spans 15 amino acids. V dropped 3 bases and J dropped 0 bases, with 9 bases sitting between them. CDR3 residues: CASSFNPNSNQPQHF. CDR3 in DNA: TGTGCCAGCAGTTTTAATCCTAATAGCAATCAGCCCCAGCATTTT.

This clone has only a few counts. The chain uses TRBV5-4 and TRBJ1-1; TRBD1 matches at 7 bases. The V gene end was trimmed by 4 bases and the J gene end by 4 bases; junction bases not matched to a gene: 13. Germline-derived CDR1 and CDR2 are SGHNT and YYREEE (reference sequence). The CDR3 consists of 16 residues. The DNA for the CDR3 is TGTGCCAGCAGCGGGCCAAAGACAGGGTCTGTCACTGAAGCTTTCTTT. Translated: CASSGPKTGSVTEAFF. The full variable domain, completed using reference TRBV5-4 and TRBJ1-1, is ETGVTQSPTHLIKTRGQQVTLRCSSQSGHNTVSWYQQALGQGPQFIFQYYREEENGRGNFPPRFSGLQFPNYSSELNVNALELDDSALYLCASSGPKTGSVTEAFFGQGTRLTVV.

V usage is TRBV5-1 and J usage is TRBJ1-1; D remains ambiguous. V lost 3 bases and J 3 bases, leaving 12 bases between the germline ends. CDR3 length equals 14 residues. Germline CDR1 reads SGHRS; CDR2 reads YFSETQ. In DNA, the CDR3 is TGCGCCAGCAGCTCGCAAACGGTGGACACTGAAGCTTTCTTT. Translation: CASSSQTVDTEAFF.

The genes are TRBV25-1 and TRBJ1-4; TRBD1 matches 7 bases. Germline-derived CDR1 and CDR2 are MGHDK and SYGVNS. The J segment lost 8 bases and the V segment lost 3 bases, leaving 6 bases of the junction unmatched. The CDR3 is 14 amino acids. The CDR3 here is CASSDPTGAEKLFF. CDR3 DNA: TGTGCCAGCAGTGACCCCACAGGGGCGGAAAAACTGTTTTTT. Full variable domain (missing parts from reference TRBV25-1 and TRBJ1-4): EADIYQTPRYLVIGTGKKITLECSQTMGHDKMYWYQQDPGMELHLIHYSYGVNSTEKGDLSSESTVSRIRTEHFPLTLESARPSHTSQYLCASSDPTGAEKLFFGSGTQLSVL.

This chain links TRBV2 with TRBJ1-5; no firm D call. The V and J ends lost 6 bases and 2 bases respectively, with 11 bases between them. The CDR3 loop spans 14 amino acids. Germline V gives CDR1 SNHLY, CDR2 FYNNEI. CDR3 coding DNA: TGTGCCAGCAGCCCAGGAACGGGCAATCAGCCCCAGCATTTT. The encoded protein is CASSPGTGNQPQHF.

This clone was seen only a few times. The chain links TRBV29-1 to TRBJ1-1; 7 nucleotides match TRBD1. Trimming removed 1 base from V and 4 bases from J; junction bases left unmatched: 6. The CDR3 covers 14 residues. In germline, CDR1 is SQVTM, CDR2 ANQGSEA. CDR3 region: CSVEGQGKGTEAFF. The CDR3 nucleotides are TGCAGCGTTGAAGGACAGGGCAAGGGCACTGAAGCTTTCTTT.

This CDR3 is CASSVSEGRPYYEQFF. DNA for the CDR3: TGTGCCAGCAGCGTCAGTGAGGGCCGCCCTTATTACGAGCAGTTCTTC. The chain links TRBV9 to TRBJ2-1, with TRBD2 as a possible D gene (5 bases). Trimming cost V 2 bases and J 10 bases, with 22 bases left between them. The CDR3 is 16 amino acids. Germline V gives CDR1 SGDLS, CDR2 YYNGEE. Together with reference TRBV9 and TRBJ2-1, the CDR3 gives the full variable domain: DSGVTQTPKHLITATGQRVTLRCSPRSGDLSVYWYQQSLDQGLQFLIQYYNGEERAKGNILERFSAQQFPDLHSELNLSSLELGDSALYFCASSVSEGRPYYEQFFGPGTRLTVL.

A few counts support this clone. This chain links TRBV25-1 with TRBJ2-5; no clear D gene. This CDR3 has 12 residues. Per the germline V gene, CDR1 is MGHDK and CDR2 is SYGVNS. Trimming took 4 bases from V and 1 from J, leaving 4 bases between them. Here the CDR3 reads CASSVLQETQYF. The CDR3 bases are TGTGCCAGCAGTGTCCTCCAAGAGACCCAGTACTTC.

With respect to this clone: One end of the junction does not line up with germline, which may come from a read error. This CDR3 reads CASSSNEGDEQYF. In DNA, the CDR3 is TGTGCTAGCAGCTCGAACGAGGGTGACGAGCAGTACTTC. This chain uses TRBV7-7 with TRBJ2-7; D is perhaps TRBD2 (5 bases). Germline values: CDR1 SSHAT, CDR2 FNYEAQ (reference sequence). The CDR3 spans 13 residues.

V gene TRBV19 combines with J gene TRBJ1-6, with D possibly being TRBD1 (5 bases). The CDR3 is 15 amino acids. The germline V gene has CDR1 LNHDA and CDR2 SQIVND (reference sequence). Trimming took 6 bases from V and 7 from J, leaving 16 bases between them. The CDR3 is CASSTPGGGNSPLHF. DNA for the CDR3: TGTGCCAGTAGCACCCCTGGCGGGGGGAATTCACCCCTCCACTTT. Variable domain in full (rest from reference TRBV19 and TRBJ1-6): DGGITQSPKYLFRKEGQNVTLSCEQNLNHDAMYWYRQDPGQGLRLIYYSQIVNDFQKGDIAEGYSVSREKKESFPLTVTSAQKNPTAFYLCASSTPGGGNSPLHFGNGTRLTVT.

This clone was seen a single time. This chain joins TRBV5-4 and TRBJ1-2; D possibly corresponds to TRBD1 (5 bases). Germline V lookup: CDR1 SGHNT, CDR2 YYREEE (reference sequence). V was clipped by 4 bases and J by 0 bases, with 13 bases between them. The CDR3 extends over 15 amino acids. The CDR3 sequence is CASSPVRDSNYGYTF. DNA of the CDR3: TGTGCCAGCAGCCCTGTCCGGGACTCTAACTATGGCTACACCTTC.

In the case of this clone: Germline and junction disagree at one end, which may indicate a read error. V gene TRBV5-1 combines with J gene TRBJ1-1; unclear D gene. Germline values: CDR1 SGHRS, CDR2 YFSETQ. The CDR3 is 15 amino acids. Here the CDR3 DNA reads TGCGCCAGCAGCTGGGAGGGTGGTCGGAACACTGACGCTTTCTTT. Encoded protein: CASSWEGGRNTDAFF.